The 21 T cell receptor beta chains presented below share a single source sample, sequenced in a study of T cell responses to AZD1222 COVID-19 vaccine. The repertoire was sequenced with immunoSEQ multiplex PCR; TCRdb's copy has only in-frame clones and lacks some. The sample contains 90,000 to 120,000 clones, 80% to 90% of which appear only once. Sequencing was performed on peripheral blood, taken on day 0 of AZD1222 vaccination. The receptors derive from an adult in good health.

V is TRBV2 and J is TRBJ2-1, with 8 bases matching TRBD1. Germline trimming cut 8 bases from V and 7 bases from J; bases unmatched to any gene: 7. CDR3 length: 13 amino acids. Germline CDR1 SNHLY, CDR2 FYNNEI. The CDR3 DNA sequence: TGTGCCAGCCTTCCGGACAGGGCGAATGAGCAGTTCTTC. This encodes CASLPDRANEQFF.

This clone was observed a single time. This chain connects TRBV28 to TRBJ2-3; no firm D call. V was shortened by 3 bases and J by 0 bases, with 22 bases between the two germline ends. This CDR3 contains 19 residues. Germline lookup yields CDR1 MDHEN and CDR2 SYDVKM. CDR3 sequence (DNA): TGTGCCAGCAGTTTTTGGATGGTGACGACCCTTCGGAGCACAGATACGCAGTATTTT. Translation: CASSFWMVTTLRSTDTQYF.

J is TRBJ2-1 and V is TRBV30, with 11 bases identical to TRBD2. V gave up 5 bases and J gave up 9 bases; unmatched junction bases: 15. Germline V gives CDR1 GTSNPN, CDR2 SVGIG (reference sequence). The CDR3 runs to 16 residues. The CDR3: CAWARILSGRAGEQFF. The CDR3 DNA reads TGTGCCTGGGCTCGAATCCTTAGCGGGAGGGCGGGTGAGCAGTTCTTC.

CDR3: CASSSWAGADYGYTF. Here the CDR3 DNA reads TGTGCCAGCAGTTCCTGGGCTGGTGCGGACTATGGCTACACCTTC. The chain joins TRBV28 to TRBJ1-2; the D is unclear. Trimming removed 4 bases at V and 3 bases at J, with 15 bases between. The CDR3 length is 15 residues. Per germline, CDR1 MDHEN and CDR2 SYDVKM.

The chain combines TRBV3-1 (or the pseudogene TRBV3-2) with TRBJ1-1; 12 bases line up with TRBD1. V lost 5 bases to trimming and J lost 10 bases; unmatched junction nucleotides: 8. The V gene's germline CDR1 is LGHDT and CDR2 YNNKEL (reference sequence). The CDR3 is 14 amino acids. The CDR3 sequence: CASSYPGQGAGAFF. The DNA of the CDR3 is TGTGCCAGCAGCTATCCGGGACAGGGGGCCGGAGCTTTCTTT.

This clone was picked up a small number of times. The chain uses TRBV28 and TRBJ1-1, with 11 bases aligning to TRBD1. This CDR3 region has 14 residues. Germline assignment: CDR1 MDHEN and CDR2 SYDVKM. With V trimmed by 7 bases and J by 3 bases, 4 bases remained unmatched. The chain's CDR3 is CASTPGQGDTEAFF. CDR3 nucleotides: TGTGCCAGCACTCCGGGACAGGGGGACACTGAAGCTTTCTTT.

The chain carries TRBV7-8 and TRBJ2-5; D gene uncertain. Germline lookup yields CDR1 SGHVS and CDR2 FQNEAQ. This CDR3 region has 12 residues. The V gene lost 5 bases and the J gene lost 5 bases, with 9 bases spanning the gap. CDR3 DNA: TGTGCCAGCAGCCGCAGTCGTGAGACCCAGTACTTC. Translated, it gives CASSRSRETQYF. The entire variable domain, with the rest obtained from reference TRBV7-8 and TRBJ2-5, is as follows: GAGVSQSPRYKVAKRGQDVALRCDPISGHVSLFWYQQALGQGPEFLTYFQNEAQLDKSGLPSDRFFAERPEGSVSTLKIQRTQQEDSAVYLCASSRSRETQYFGPGTRLLVL.

This chain uses TRBV7-3 with TRBJ2-1, with a weak D call TRBD1 (5 bases). The CDR3 runs 11 residues. Germline-derived CDR1 and CDR2 are SGHTA and FQGTGA. V lost 2 bases to trimming and J lost 10 bases, with 6 bases between them. The CDR3 DNA sequence: TGTGCCAGCAGCTTAGGGGCAGAGCAGTTCTTC. Protein: CASSLGAEQFF. Together with reference TRBV7-3 and TRBJ2-1, the CDR3 gives the full variable domain: GAGVSQTPSNKVTEKGKYVELRCDPISGHTALYWYRQSLGQGPEFLIYFQGTGAADDSGLPNDRFFAVRPEGSVSTLKIQRTERGDSAVYLCASSLGAEQFFGPGTRLTVL.

This chain joins TRBV3-1 (or the pseudogene TRBV3-2) and TRBJ2-1; D is perhaps TRBD2 (6 bases). Trimming left V 4 bases short and J 7 bases short, with 11 bases between. The CDR3 is 13 residues long. Germline loops: CDR1 LGHDT, CDR2 YNNKEL (reference sequence). The CDR3 here is CASSLRAGNEQFF. The CDR3 bases are TGTGCCAGCAGCCTCAGGGCGGGGAATGAGCAGTTCTTC.

This clone appeared once. The chain carries TRBV28 and TRBJ2-7, with 7 bases lining up with TRBD1. V gave up 5 bases and J gave up 9 bases; unmatched junction bases: 4. There are 11 residues in the CDR3. In germline, CDR1 is MDHEN, CDR2 SYDVKM. The DNA of the CDR3 is TGTGCCAGCAGTGAACGGACAGGGCAGTACTTC. This translates into CASSERTGQYF.

This clone came up once. J is TRBJ2-1 and V is TRBV28; 11 positions match TRBD2. Germline V gives CDR1 MDHEN, CDR2 SYDVKM. The V segment lost 5 bases and the J segment 8 bases; nucleotides outside the gene matches: 5. The CDR3 consists of 14 residues. The CDR3 sequence: CASSPSGRIDEQFF. The CDR3 bases are TGTGCCAGCAGTCCTAGCGGGAGGATCGATGAGCAGTTCTTC.

The chain recombines TRBV6-5 with TRBJ2-3, with D unresolved. Germline values: CDR1 MNHEY, CDR2 SVGAGI. Deletions cut 5 bases from V and 6 bases from J, with 18 bases between. This CDR3 comprises 15 residues. The CDR3 sequence: CASSRTGPLGDTQYF. In DNA form, the CDR3 reads TGTGCCAGCAGTCGCACCGGGCCATTAGGGGATACGCAGTATTTT.

The rearrangement links TRBV27 to TRBJ1-1; D perhaps matches TRBD1 (5 bases). This CDR3 comprises 14 residues. CDR1 and CDR2 (germline): MNHEY, SMNVEV (reference sequence). Trimming took 2 bases from V and 5 from J, leaving 12 bases between them. The CDR3 sequence: CASSLGGERTEAFF. The CDR3 DNA reads as TGTGCCAGCAGTTTAGGAGGGGAGCGGACTGAAGCTTTCTTT.

The V and J genes are TRBV3-1 (or the pseudogene TRBV3-2) and TRBJ2-7; 8 bases match TRBD1. The V and J ends lost 1 base and 7 bases, in that order; junction bases with no gene match: 6. This CDR3 is built from 14 residues. The V gene's germline CDR1 is LGHDT and CDR2 YNNKEL (reference sequence). CDR3 in amino acids: CASSQANRGAEQYF. The CDR3, as DNA: TGTGCCAGCAGCCAAGCTAACAGGGGGGCTGAGCAGTACTTC.

The V call is TRBV24-1, the J call TRBJ2-5; 9 nucleotides align to TRBD2. In germline, CDR1 is KGHDR, CDR2 SFDVKD. Trimming took 3 bases from V and 4 from J; bases not matched to a gene: 8. The CDR3 has 16 residues. The CDR3 DNA follows: TGTGCCACCAGTGATGACCTAGCGGGAAAAGGAGAGACCCAGTACTTC. This codes for CATSDDLAGKGETQYF.

The gene calls are TRBV29-1 and TRBJ1-5, with TRBD1 as a possible D gene (5 bases). Germline assignment: CDR1 SQVTM and CDR2 ANQGSEA. This CDR3 has 12 amino acids. Deletions cut 4 bases from V and 4 bases from J, with 8 bases between. The CDR3 DNA reads as TGCAGCGTTGGGGAGGGGAATCAGCCCCAGCATTTT. Its translation: CSVGEGNQPQHF.

CDR3: CASSHPDRAYEQYF. CDR3 nucleotides: TGTGCCAGTAGTCACCCGGACCGAGCCTACGAGCAGTACTTC. The chain links TRBV19 to TRBJ2-7; D gene uncertain. This CDR3 spans 14 amino acids. Germline V gene lookup returns CDR1 LNHDA and CDR2 SQIVND (reference sequence). V was shortened by 5 bases and J by 2 bases, with 13 bases between the two germline ends. Supplemented by reference TRBV19 and TRBJ2-7, the full variable domain reads DGGITQSPKYLFRKEGQNVTLSCEQNLNHDAMYWYRQDPGQGLRLIYYSQIVNDFQKGDIAEGYSVSREKKESFPLTVTSAQKNPTAFYLCASSHPDRAYEQYFGPGTRLTVT.

V usage is TRBV7-2 and J usage is TRBJ1-3; D is possibly TRBD1 (6 bases). This CDR3 region has 13 residues. Germline CDR1 SGHTA, CDR2 FQGNSA. V dropped 1 base and J dropped 8 bases, with 9 bases sitting between them. The CDR3: CASSLDREDTIYF. CDR3 DNA sequence: TGTGCCAGCAGCTTAGACAGGGAAGACACCATATATTTT.

The V gene is TRBV18, the J gene TRBJ2-2, with 7 positions matching TRBD2. V was pared by 2 bases and J by 2 bases, with 5 bases of the junction left unmatched. This CDR3 has 16 residues. Germline V gene lookup returns CDR1 KGHSH and CDR2 LQKENI. The CDR3 nucleotides are TGTGCCAGCTCACCAAGTCTAGCGGCCAACACCGGGGAGCTGTTTTTT. Translated: CASSPSLAANTGELFF.

The CDR3 protein is CASSPQRLASYEQYF. The CDR3, as DNA: TGTGCCAGCTCACCACAGAGACTAGCATCCTACGAGCAGTACTTC. The chain combines TRBV18 with TRBJ2-7; 7 positions agree with TRBD2. The V segment lost 1 base and the J segment 1 base; nucleotides outside the gene matches: 4. The CDR3 totals 15 residues. Germline-derived CDR1 and CDR2 are KGHSH and LQKENI.

The V gene is TRBV5-1, the J gene TRBJ1-5, with 8 bases lining up with TRBD1. CDR1 is SGHRS, CDR2 YFSETQ, per germline. Trimming at V came to 0 bases and at J to 3 bases, leaving 2 bases not matched to a gene. The CDR3 extends over 15 amino acids. CDR3 sequence: CASSLGTGSNQPQHF. CDR3 coding DNA: TGCGCCAGCAGCTTGGGGACAGGGTCCAATCAGCCCCAGCATTTT.